A single sample is the source of the 7 T cell receptor beta chains below, sequenced in a study of vaccination effects on CD4 cells after COVID-19. Repertoires were generated with immunoSEQ multiplex PCR, while TCRdb's copy carries only in-frame clones and drops some. The sample consists of roughly 57,000 clones, around 76% of them appearing once. Their cognate antigens are unknown. Within the ViraFEST assay, antigen-specific CD4+ T cells underwent expansion with viral peptide pools prior to sequencing. Upon completion of around eleven days in culture, CD4+ T cells were isolated. PCR showed that the person got SARS-CoV-2 infection at some point between March and December 2020. The sequences come from CD4+ T cells from PBMCs cultured with HIV peptides, collected before COVID-19 vaccination. Sample subset: HIV-1 Nef peptide pool negative control/reference culture. The receptors here all came from a human donor who had a prior SARS-CoV-2 infection.

The chain carries TRBV5-6 and TRBJ2-3; 7 bases fit TRBD2. Germline V gives CDR1 SGHDT, CDR2 YYEEEE. With V trimmed by 2 bases and J by 4 bases, 1 base remained unmatched. The CDR3 runs to 13 residues. The CDR3 spells CASSLGRADTQYF. CDR3 nucleotides: TGTGCCAGCAGCTTAGGGAGGGCAGATACGCAGTATTTT.

This rearrangement joins TRBV30 to TRBJ1-4, with D maybe TRBD1 (5 bases). Germline CDR1 GTSNPN, CDR2 SVGIG (reference sequence). Trimming pared 4 bases from V and 8 bases from J, leaving 17 bases between. This CDR3 has 14 amino acids. The CDR3 sequence is CAWTPFGAREKLFF. The DNA for the CDR3 is TGTGCCTGGACTCCCTTCGGGGCACGGGAAAAACTGTTTTTT.

CDR3 sequence (DNA): TGTGCCAGCAGCCAGGTGGGGGCCCTCGGGGCCAACGTCCTGACTTTC. Translating gives CASSQVGALGANVLTF. The chain has TRBV4-2 and TRBJ2-6; perhaps TRBD1 as D (6 bases). The germline V gene encodes CDR1 LGHNA and CDR2 YNFKEQ. Trimming pared 3 bases from V and 4 bases from J, leaving 13 bases between. The CDR3 spans 16 residues.

The rearrangement links TRBV6-1 to TRBJ2-1, with D perhaps TRBD2 (5 bases). V was shortened by 1 base and J by 2 bases, with 12 bases between the two germline ends. There are 16 residues in the CDR3. Germline V gene sequence: CDR1 MNHNS, CDR2 SASEGT. CDR3 DNA: TGTGCCAGCAGTGAAGTTCCCGGGGTTGCCTACAATGAGCAGTTCTTC. This codes for CASSEVPGVAYNEQFF.

The chain has TRBV9 and TRBJ2-2; 10 nucleotides agree with TRBD2. Per germline, CDR1 SGDLS and CDR2 YYNGEE. CDR3 length: 15 residues. After removal of 4 bases from V and 5 bases from J, the junction contained 5 bases not matched to a gene. CDR3 protein: CASSFGLAATGELFF. The CDR3 DNA is TGTGCCAGCAGCTTCGGACTAGCGGCTACCGGGGAGCTGTTTTTT.

For the CDR3, the DNA is TGTGCCAGCACTACCGGGGAGAACACTGAAGCTTTCTTT. This sequence encodes CASTTGENTEAFF. This chain joins TRBV11-3 and TRBJ1-1; D is undetermined. The germline V and J ends were trimmed by 7 bases and 1 base, with 10 bases remaining between them. This CDR3 contains 13 residues. The germline gives CDR1 SGHNT, CDR2 YENEEA.

This clone was observed once. V usage is TRBV6-1 and J usage is TRBJ1-5; D ambiguous. Germline CDR1 MNHNS, CDR2 SASEGT. Trimming pared 1 base from V and 0 bases from J, leaving 7 bases between. The CDR3 totals 15 residues. The DNA for the CDR3 is TGTGCCAGCAGTGAAGGCAGTTATAGCAATCAGCCCCAGCATTTT. Amino acids: CASSEGSYSNQPQHF.